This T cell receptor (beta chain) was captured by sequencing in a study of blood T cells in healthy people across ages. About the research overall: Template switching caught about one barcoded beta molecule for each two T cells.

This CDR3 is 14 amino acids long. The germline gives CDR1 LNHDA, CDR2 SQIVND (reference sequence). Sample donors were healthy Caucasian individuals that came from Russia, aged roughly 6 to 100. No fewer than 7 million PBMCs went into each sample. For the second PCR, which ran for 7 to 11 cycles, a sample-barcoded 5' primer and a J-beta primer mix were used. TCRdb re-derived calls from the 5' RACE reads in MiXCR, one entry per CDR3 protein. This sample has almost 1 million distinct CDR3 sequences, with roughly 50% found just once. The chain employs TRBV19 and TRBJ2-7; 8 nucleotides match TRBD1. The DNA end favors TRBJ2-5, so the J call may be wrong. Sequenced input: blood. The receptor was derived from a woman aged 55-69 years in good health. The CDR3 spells CASSDRGAMETQYF. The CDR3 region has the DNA TGTGCCAGTAGCGACAGGGGCGCTATGGAGACCCAGTACTTC.